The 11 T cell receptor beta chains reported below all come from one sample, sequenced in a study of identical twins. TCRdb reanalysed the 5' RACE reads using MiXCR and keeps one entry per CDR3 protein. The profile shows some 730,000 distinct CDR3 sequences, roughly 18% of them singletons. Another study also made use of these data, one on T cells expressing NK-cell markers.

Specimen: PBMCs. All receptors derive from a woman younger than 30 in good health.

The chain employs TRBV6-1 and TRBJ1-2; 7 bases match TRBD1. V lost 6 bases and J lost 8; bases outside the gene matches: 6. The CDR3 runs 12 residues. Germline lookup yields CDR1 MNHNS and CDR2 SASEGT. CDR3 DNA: TGTGCCAGCAGAAACCCAGGGGGAGGCTACACCTTC. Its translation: CASRNPGGGYTF.

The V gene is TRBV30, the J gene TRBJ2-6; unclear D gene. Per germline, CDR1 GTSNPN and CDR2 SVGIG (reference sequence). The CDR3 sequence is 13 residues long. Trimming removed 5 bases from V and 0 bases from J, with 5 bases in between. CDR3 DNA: TGTGCCTGGGTTAGCTCTGGGGCCAACGTCCTGACTTTC. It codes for CAWVSSGANVLTF.

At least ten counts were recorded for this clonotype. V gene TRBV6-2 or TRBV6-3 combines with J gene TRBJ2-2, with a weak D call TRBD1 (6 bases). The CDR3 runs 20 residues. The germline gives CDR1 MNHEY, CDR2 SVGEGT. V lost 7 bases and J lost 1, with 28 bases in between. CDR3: CASKRLSQGTSTMNTGELFF. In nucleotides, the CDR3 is TGTGCCAGCAAGAGGTTGAGCCAGGGGACCTCGACCATGAACACCGGGGAGCTGTTTTTT.

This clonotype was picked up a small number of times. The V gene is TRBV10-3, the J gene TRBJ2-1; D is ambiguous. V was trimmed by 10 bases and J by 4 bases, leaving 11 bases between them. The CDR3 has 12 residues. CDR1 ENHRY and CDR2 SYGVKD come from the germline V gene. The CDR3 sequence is CATRTGYNEQFF. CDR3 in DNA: TGTGCCACCCGGACGGGTTACAATGAGCAGTTCTTC.

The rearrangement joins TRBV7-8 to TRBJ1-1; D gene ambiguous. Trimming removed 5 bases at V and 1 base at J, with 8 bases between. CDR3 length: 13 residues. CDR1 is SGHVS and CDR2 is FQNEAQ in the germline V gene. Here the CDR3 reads CASSDDGNTEAFF. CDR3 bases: TGTGCCAGCAGCGACGACGGGAACACTGAAGCTTTCTTT.

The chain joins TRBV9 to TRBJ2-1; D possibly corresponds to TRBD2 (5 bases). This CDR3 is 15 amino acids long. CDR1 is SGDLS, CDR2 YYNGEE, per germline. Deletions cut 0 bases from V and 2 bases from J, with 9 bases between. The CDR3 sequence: CASSVGGQTYNEQFF. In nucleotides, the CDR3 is TGTGCCAGCAGCGTAGGCGGGCAAACCTACAATGAGCAGTTCTTC.

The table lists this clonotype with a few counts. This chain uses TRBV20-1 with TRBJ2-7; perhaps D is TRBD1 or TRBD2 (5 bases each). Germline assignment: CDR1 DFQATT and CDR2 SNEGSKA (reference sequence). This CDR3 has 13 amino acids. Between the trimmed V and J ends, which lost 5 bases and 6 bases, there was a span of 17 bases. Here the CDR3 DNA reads TGCAGTGCTCCGAGAGGGACGTATGGCGAGCAGTACTTC. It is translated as CSAPRGTYGEQYF.

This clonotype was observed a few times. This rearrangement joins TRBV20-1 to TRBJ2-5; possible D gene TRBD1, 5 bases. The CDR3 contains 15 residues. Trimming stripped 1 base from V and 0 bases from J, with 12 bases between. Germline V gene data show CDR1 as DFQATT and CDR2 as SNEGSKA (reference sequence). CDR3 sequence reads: CSARVNRLYQETQYF. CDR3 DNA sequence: TGCAGTGCTAGAGTGAACAGGTTGTACCAAGAGACCCAGTACTTC.

The CDR3 loop reads CASSSHRGQGYTF. CDR3 sequence (DNA): TGTGCCAGCAGTTCCCACAGGGGGCAGGGCTACACCTTC. This chain links TRBV12-3 or TRBV12-4 with TRBJ1-2; 9 bases are shared with TRBD1. This CDR3 comprises 13 residues. Trimming cost V 4 bases and J 8 bases; bases outside gene matches: 5.

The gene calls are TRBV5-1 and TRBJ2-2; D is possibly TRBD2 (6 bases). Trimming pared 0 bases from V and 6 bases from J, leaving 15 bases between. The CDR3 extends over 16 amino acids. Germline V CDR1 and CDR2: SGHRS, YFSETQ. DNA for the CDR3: TGCGCCAGCAGCTTGGTTCCCAGGGAGGTGTCCGGGGAGCTGTTTTTT. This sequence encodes CASSLVPREVSGELFF.

Here the CDR3 reads CASSSGLAQPQETQYF. The DNA for the CDR3 is TGTGCCAGCAGCTCAGGACTAGCGCAGCCTCAAGAGACCCAGTACTTC. The chain joins TRBV7-2 to TRBJ2-5; TRBD2 aligns across 9 bases. Germline V lookup: CDR1 SGHTA, CDR2 FQGNSA. This CDR3 spans 16 amino acids. The trim removed 4 bases at V and 2 bases at J, leaving 8 bases unmatched.